This TCR beta chain appears in the sequencing data of a study of blood T cell repertoires in COVID-19. Whole-study context: The United States, Italy and Spain supplied acute and convalescent COVID-19 samples. The analysed material was cDNA or gDNA that came from T cells, B-cell-depleted T cells, or PBMCs.

Authors' processing steps: Amplification of reference gene primers provided the estimated nucleated cell counts. The protocol was immunoSEQ multiplex PCR, while the TCRdb copy is restricted to in-frame clones and leaves out a portion. D and trimming come from the DNA, and the V and J calls and clone size come from that table. The table has approximately 380,000 clones, around 84% seen once; the top ten hold roughly 3.6%. V shed 1 base, J shed 6 bases, and the junction held 14 bases outside the gene matches. Per the germline V gene, CDR1 is SGHAT and CDR2 is FQNNGV. CDR3 length equals 19 residues. The chain employs TRBV11-2 and TRBJ2-3; 12 bases fit TRBD2. The sequencing input was peripheral blood. The TCR originated in a woman aged 18-29 years with acute or convalescent COVID-19. The CDR3 here is CASSLVSRPSGRARDTQYF. CDR3 sequence (DNA): TGTGCCAGCAGCTTAGTTAGCAGACCTAGCGGGAGGGCCCGTGATACGCAGTATTTT.